This T cell receptor beta chain appears in the sequencing data of a study of blood T cell repertoires in COVID-19. Across the study: Italy, Spain and the United States were the sources of the convalescent and acute COVID-19 samples.

The J segment lost 2 bases and the V segment lost 5 bases, leaving 5 bases of the junction unmatched. CDR1 and CDR2 from the germline V gene are LGHDT and YNNKEL (reference sequence). The CDR3 spans 14 residues. Under the authors' procedure: Estimates of nucleated cell counts were drawn from the amplification of reference gene primers. TCRdb's table, derived via immunoSEQ multiplex PCR, lists solely in-frame clones and lacks some. V and J calls and clone size are copied from that table; D and trimming were computed from the DNA. The table records fewer than 180,000 clones, roughly 82% of them present only once.

This sequence joins TRBV3-1 (or the pseudogene TRBV3-2) and TRBJ1-1; TRBD1 agrees at 7 bases. Sample: peripheral blood. The TCR originated in an older man with acute or convalescent COVID-19. The CDR3 sequence: CASSSTGSNTEAFF. The CDR3 region has the DNA TGTGCCAGCAGCTCGACAGGGAGCAACACTGAAGCTTTCTTT.